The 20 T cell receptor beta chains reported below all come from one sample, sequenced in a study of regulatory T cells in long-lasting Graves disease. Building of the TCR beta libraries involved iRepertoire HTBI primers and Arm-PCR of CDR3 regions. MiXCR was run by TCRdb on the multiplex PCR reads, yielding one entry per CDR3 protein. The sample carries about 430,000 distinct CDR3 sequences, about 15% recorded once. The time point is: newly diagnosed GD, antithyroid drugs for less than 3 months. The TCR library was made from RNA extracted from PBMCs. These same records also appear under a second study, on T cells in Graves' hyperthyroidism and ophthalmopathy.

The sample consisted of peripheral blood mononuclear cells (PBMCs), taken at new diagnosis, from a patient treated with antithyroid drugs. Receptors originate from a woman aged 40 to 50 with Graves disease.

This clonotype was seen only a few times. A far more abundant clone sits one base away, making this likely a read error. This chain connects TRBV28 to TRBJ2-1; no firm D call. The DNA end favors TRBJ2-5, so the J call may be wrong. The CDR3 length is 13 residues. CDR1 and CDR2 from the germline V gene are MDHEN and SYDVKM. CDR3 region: CASSLGVVETQYF. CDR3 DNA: TGTGCCAGCAGTTTAGGGGTGGTGGAGACCCAGTACTTC.

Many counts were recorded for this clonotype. The CDR3 DNA is TGTGCCTGCGCCCGGGGGGCTTGGGGCTACACCTTC. This gives the protein CACARGAWGYTF. V usage is TRBV30 and J usage is TRBJ1-2, with a possible D match to TRBD1 (6 bases). CDR1 GTSNPN and CDR2 SVGIG come from the germline V gene (reference sequence). This CDR3 has 12 residues. V was pared by 6 bases and J by 8 bases, with 16 bases between.

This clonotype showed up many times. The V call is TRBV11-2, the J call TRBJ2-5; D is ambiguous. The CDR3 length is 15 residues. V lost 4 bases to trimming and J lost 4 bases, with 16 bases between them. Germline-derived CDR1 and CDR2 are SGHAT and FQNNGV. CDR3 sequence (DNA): TGTGCCAGCAGCTCACCACAGAATCCAGGAGAGACCCAGTACTTC. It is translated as CASSSPQNPGETQYF.

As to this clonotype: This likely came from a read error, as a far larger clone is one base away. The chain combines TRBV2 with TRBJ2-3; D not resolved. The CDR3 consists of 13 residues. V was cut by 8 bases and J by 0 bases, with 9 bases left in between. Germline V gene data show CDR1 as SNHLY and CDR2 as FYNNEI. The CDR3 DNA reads TGTGCCAGCGGCCCTCCTAGCACAGATACGCAGTATTTT. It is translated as CASGPPSTDTQYF.

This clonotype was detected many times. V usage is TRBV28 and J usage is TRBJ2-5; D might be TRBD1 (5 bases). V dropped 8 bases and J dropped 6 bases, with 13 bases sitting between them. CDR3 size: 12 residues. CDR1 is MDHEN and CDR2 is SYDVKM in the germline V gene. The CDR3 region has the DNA TGTGCCAGCTCGCAGGGTCTAAAGACCCAGTACTTC. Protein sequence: CASSQGLKTQYF.

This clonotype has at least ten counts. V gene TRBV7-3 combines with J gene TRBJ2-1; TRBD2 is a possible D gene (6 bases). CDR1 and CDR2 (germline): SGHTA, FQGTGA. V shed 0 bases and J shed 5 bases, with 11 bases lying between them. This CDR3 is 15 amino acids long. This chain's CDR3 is CASSLTGGANNEQFF. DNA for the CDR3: TGTGCCAGCAGCTTAACGGGCGGGGCGAACAATGAGCAGTTCTTC.

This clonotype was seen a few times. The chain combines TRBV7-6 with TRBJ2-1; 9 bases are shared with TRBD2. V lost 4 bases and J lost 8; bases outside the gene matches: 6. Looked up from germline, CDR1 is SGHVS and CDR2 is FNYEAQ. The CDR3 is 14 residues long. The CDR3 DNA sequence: TGTGCCAGCAGCTGGGCGGGGGGGGCGGATGAGCAGTTCTTC. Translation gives CASSWAGGADEQFF.

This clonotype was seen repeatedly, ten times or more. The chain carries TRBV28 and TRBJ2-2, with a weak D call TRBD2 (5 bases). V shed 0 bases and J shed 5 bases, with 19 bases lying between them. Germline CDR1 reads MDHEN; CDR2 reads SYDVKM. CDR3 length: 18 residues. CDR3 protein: CASSLWDLSPAGTGELFF. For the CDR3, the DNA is TGTGCCAGCAGTTTATGGGACTTATCCCCCGCCGGGACCGGGGAGCTGTTTTTT. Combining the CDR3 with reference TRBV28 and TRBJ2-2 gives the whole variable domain DVKVTQSSRYLVKRTGEKVFLECVQDMDHENMFWYRQDPGLGLRLIYFSYDVKMKEKGDIPEGYSVSREKKERFSLILESASTNQTSMYLCASSLWDLSPAGTGELFFGEGSRLTVL.

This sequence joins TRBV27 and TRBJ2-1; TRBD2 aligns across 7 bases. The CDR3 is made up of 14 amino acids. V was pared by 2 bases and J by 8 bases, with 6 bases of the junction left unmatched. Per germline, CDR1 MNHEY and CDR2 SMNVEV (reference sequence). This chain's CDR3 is CASSLPGRGDEQFF. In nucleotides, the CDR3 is TGTGCCAGCAGTTTACCCGGCCGGGGGGATGAGCAGTTCTTC.

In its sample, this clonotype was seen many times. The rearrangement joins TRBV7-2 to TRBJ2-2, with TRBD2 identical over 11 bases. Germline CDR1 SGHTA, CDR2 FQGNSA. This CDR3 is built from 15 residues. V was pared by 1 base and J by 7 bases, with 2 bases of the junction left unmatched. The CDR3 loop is CASSLVAGGFGELFF. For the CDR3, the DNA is TGTGCCAGCAGCTTAGTAGCGGGAGGGTTCGGGGAGCTGTTTTTT.

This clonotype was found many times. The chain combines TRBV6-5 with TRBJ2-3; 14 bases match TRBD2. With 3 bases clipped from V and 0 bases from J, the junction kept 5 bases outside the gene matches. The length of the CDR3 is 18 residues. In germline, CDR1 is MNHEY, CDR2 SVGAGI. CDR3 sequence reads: CASSYGTSGRGSTDTQYF. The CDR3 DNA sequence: TGTGCCAGCAGTTATGGGACTAGCGGGAGAGGTAGCACAGATACGCAGTATTTT.

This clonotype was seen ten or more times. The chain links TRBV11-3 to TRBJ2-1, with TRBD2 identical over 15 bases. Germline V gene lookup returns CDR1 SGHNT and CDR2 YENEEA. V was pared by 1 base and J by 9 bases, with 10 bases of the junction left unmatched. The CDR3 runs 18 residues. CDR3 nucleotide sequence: TGTGCCAGCAGCTTAGTTCGGGGGACTAGCGGGAGGCGGGGTGAGCAGTTCTTC. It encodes CASSLVRGTSGRRGEQFF.

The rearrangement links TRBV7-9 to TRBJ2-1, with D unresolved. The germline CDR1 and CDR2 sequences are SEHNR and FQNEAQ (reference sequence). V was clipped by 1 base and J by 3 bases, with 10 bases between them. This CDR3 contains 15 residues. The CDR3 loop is CASSLGEGIYNEQFF. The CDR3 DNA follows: TGTGCCAGCAGCTTAGGTGAAGGAATCTACAATGAGCAGTTCTTC.

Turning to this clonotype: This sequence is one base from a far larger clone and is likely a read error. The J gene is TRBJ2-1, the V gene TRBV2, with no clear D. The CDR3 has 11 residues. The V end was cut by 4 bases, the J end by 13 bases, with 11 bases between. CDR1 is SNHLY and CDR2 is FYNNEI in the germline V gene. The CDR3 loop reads CASSVLETQFF. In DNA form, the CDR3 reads TGTGCCAGCAGTGTTTTGGAGACCCAGTTCTTC.

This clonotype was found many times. CDR3 residues: CASSLTGGYHEQYF. The CDR3 DNA reads TGTGCCAGCAGCTTGACAGGGGGGTACCACGAGCAGTACTTC. V gene TRBV27 combines with J gene TRBJ2-7; the match to TRBD1 covers 9 bases. The V segment lost 6 bases and the J segment 5 bases; nucleotides outside the gene matches: 8. The CDR3 sequence is 14 residues long. CDR1 MNHEY and CDR2 SMNVEV come from the germline V gene (reference sequence).

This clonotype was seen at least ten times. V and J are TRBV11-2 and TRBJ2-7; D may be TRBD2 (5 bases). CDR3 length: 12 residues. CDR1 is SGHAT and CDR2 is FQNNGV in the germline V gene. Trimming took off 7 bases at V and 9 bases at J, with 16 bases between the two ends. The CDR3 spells CASTLSGETQYF. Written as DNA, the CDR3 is TGTGCCAGCACCCTCTCCGGGGAAACGCAGTACTTC. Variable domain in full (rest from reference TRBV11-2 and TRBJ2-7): EAGVAQSPRYKIIEKRQSVAFWCNPISGHATLYWYQQILGQGPKLLIQFQNNGVVDDSQLPKDRFSAERLKGVDSTLKIQPAKLEDSAVYLCASTLSGETQYFGPGTRLTVT.

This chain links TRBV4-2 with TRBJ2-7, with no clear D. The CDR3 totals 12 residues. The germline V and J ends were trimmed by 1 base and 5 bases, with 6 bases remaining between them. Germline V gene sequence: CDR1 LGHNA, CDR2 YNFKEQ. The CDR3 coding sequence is TGTGCCAGCAGCCAAGCCATGGACGAGCAGTACTTC. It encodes CASSQAMDEQYF.

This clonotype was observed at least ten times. Here the CDR3 reads CSVRTGNSYEQYF. CDR3 in DNA: TGCAGCGTTAGGACAGGGAACTCCTACGAGCAGTACTTC. V is TRBV29-1 and J is TRBJ2-7; 8 nucleotides match TRBD1. J was trimmed by 0 bases and V by 5 bases; bases with no gene match: 3. The CDR3 spans 13 residues. Germline CDR1 and CDR2: SQVTM and ANQGSEA.

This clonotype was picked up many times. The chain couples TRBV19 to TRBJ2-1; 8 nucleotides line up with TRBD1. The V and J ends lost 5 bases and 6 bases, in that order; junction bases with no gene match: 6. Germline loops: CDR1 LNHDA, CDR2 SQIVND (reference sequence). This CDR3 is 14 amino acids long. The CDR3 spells CASSRQGSSNEQFF. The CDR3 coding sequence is TGTGCCAGTAGTCGACAGGGGAGTAGCAATGAGCAGTTCTTC.

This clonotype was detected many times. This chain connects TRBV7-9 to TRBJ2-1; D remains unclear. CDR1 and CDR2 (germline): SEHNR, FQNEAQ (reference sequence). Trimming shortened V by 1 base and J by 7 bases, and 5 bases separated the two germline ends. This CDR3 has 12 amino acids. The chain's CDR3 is CASSLVLNEQFF. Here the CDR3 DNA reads TGTGCCAGCAGCTTAGTTCTTAATGAGCAGTTCTTC.